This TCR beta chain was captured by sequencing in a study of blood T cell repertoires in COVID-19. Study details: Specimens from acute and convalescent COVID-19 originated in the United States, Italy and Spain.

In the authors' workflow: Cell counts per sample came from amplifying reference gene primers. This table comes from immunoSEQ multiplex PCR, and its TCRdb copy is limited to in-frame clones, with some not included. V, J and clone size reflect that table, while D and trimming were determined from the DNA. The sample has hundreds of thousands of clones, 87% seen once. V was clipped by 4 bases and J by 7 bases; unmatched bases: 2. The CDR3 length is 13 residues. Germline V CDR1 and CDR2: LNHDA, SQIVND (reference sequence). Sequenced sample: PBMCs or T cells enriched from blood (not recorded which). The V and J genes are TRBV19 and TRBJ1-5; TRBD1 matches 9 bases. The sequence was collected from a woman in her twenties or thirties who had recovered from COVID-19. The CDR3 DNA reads TGTGCCAGTAGTAACAGGGGGCTGCAGCCCCAGCATTTT. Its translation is CASSNRGLQPQHF.